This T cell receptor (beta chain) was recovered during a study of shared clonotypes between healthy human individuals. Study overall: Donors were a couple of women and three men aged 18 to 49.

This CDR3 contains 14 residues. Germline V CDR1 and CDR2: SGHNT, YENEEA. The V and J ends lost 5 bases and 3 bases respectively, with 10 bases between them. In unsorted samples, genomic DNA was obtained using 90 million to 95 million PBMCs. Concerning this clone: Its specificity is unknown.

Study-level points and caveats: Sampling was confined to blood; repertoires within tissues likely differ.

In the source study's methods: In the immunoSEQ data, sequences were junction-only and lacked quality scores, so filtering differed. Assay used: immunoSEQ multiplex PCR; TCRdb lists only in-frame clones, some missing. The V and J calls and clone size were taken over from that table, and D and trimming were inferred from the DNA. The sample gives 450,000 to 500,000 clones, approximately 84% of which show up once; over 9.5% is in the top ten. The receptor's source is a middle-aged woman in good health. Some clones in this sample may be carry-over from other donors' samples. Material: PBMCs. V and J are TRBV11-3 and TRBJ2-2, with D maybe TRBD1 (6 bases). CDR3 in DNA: TGTGCCAGCAGCCGGACAGCAGACACCGGGGAGCTGTTTTTT. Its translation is CASSRTADTGELFF. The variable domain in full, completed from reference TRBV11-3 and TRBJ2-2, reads EAGVVQSPRYKIIEKKQPVAFWCNPISGHNTLYWYLQNLGQGPELLIRYENEEAVDDSQLPKDRFSAERLKGVDSTLKIQPAELGDSAVYLCASSRTADTGELFFGEGSRLTVL.